This T cell receptor beta chain was identified in a study of T-cell reconstitution after alpha-beta-depleted transplantation in children. Study-level findings and limits: Expanded clones from the graft, numbering several hundred, reportedly supplied alpha-beta T cells about two months after transplant.

With respect to this clonotype: Its antigen is as yet unknown.

Germline V gives CDR1 SGHTA, CDR2 FQGNSA. Trimming pared 5 bases from V and 4 bases from J, leaving 14 bases between. The CDR3 sequence is 14 residues long. Library preparation (for TCRbeta) was performed with unique molecular identifiers. In TCRdb, the PCR reads were re-called with MiXCR into one record per CDR3 protein. The sample has 450,000 to 550,000 distinct CDR3 sequences; approximately 10% are singletons. The clonotype was recovered from a female patient aged 2-15 years who had a stem cell transplant for aplastic anemia, so the T cells may come from the graft donor. This sample comprised PBMCs, mostly from graft donor cells, obtained 180 days after TCRalphabeta/CD19-depleted stem cell transplant. The chain joins TRBV7-2 to TRBJ1-2, with unresolved D. CDR3 protein: CASSERRGLYGYTF. The CDR3 coding sequence is TGTGCCAGCAGCGAGAGACGAGGTCTCTATGGCTACACCTTC.